Detailed here is one T cell receptor (beta chain). The antigen remains undetermined. PCR was performed using 60 Vbeta and 13 Jbeta primers. The table came from immunoSEQ multiplex PCR; TCRdb's copy has only in-frame clones and leaves some out. This table holds around 130,000 clones. This sample stems from a study of cytomegalovirus exposure and HLA in healthy donors. The CDR3 sequence is 14 residues long. V shed 3 bases and J 4 bases; nucleotides not matched to a gene: 5. Germline CDR1 and CDR2: LNHDA and SQIVND (reference sequence). Study-wide points: TCR beta V- and J-gene trimming, according to a later analysis, was linked to a missense DCLRE1C variant. Confirmation was obtained in vitro that three CMV-associated chains are specific for CMV antigens. DRB1 had the most TCR associations and HLA-C the fewest, a later analysis found, with rates varying by HLA locus.

This TCR derives from a woman aged 60 to 75 in good health and CMV-seronegative. Specimen: PBMCs. The V gene is TRBV19, the J gene TRBJ1-2, with 7 bases lining up with TRBD1. The CDR3 reads CASSISTGPYGYTF. CDR3 bases: TGTGCCAGTAGTATCTCGACAGGGCCCTATGGCTACACCTTC.